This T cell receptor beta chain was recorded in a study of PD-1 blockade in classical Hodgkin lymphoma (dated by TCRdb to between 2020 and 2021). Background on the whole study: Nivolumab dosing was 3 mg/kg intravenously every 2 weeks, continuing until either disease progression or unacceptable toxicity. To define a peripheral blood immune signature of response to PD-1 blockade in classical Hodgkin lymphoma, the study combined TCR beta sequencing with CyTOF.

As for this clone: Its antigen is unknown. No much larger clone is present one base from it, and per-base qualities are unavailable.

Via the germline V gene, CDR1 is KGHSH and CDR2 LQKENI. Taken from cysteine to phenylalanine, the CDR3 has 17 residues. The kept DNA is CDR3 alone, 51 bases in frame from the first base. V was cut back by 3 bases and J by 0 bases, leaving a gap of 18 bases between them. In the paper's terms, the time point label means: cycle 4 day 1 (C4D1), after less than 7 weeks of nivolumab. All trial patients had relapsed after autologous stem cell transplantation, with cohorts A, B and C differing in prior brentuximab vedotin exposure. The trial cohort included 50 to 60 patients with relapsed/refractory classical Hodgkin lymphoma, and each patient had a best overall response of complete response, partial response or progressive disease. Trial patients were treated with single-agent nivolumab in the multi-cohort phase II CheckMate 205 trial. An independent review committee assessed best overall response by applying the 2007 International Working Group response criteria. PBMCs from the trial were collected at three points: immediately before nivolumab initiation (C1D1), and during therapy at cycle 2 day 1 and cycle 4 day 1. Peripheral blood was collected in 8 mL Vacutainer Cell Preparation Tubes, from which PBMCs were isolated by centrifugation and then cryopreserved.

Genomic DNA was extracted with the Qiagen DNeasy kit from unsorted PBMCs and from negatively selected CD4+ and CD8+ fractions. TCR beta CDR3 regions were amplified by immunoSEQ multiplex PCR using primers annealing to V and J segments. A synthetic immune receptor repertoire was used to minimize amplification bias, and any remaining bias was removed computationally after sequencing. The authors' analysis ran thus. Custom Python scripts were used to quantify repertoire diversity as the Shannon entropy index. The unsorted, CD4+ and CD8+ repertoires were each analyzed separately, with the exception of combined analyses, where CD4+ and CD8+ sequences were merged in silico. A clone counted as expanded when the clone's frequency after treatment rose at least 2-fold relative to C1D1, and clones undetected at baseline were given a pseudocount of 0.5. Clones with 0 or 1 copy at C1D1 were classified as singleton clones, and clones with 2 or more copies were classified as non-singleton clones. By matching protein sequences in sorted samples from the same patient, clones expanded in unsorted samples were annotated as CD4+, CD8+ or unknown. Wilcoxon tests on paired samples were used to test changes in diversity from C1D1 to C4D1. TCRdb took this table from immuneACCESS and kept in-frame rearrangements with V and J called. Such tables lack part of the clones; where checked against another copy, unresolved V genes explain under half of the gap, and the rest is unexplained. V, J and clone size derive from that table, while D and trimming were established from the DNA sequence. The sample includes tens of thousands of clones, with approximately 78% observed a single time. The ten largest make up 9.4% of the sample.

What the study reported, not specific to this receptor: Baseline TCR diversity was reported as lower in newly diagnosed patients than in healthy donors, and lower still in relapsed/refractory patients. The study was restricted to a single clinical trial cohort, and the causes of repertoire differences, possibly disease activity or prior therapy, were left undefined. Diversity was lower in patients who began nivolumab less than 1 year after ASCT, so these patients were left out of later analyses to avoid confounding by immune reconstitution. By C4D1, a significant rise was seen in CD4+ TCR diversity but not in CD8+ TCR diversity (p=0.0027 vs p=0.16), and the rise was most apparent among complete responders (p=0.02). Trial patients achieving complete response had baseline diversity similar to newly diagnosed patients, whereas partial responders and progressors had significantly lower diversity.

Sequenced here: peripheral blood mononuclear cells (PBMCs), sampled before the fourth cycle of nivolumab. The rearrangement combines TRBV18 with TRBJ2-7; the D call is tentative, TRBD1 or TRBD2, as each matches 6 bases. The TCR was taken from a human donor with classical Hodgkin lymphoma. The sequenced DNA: TGTGCCAGCTCACCCTCCTACGGGGGCCTGAACTCCTACGAGCAGTACTTC. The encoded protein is CASSPSYGGLNSYEQYF.